This TCR beta chain derives from a study of T cell responses to AZD1222 COVID-19 vaccine. Background on the study: Pooling of second doses given at about 4 or about 12 weeks was done. Study findings and constraints: Spike-specific TCR breadth and depth went up after people got two AZD1222 doses. Females outnumbered males among donors, who were mostly white British; clonal diversity was possibly underestimated. AZD1222 recipients seropositive at baseline numbered only five to seven.

Only in-frame clones appear in the TCRdb table, and some are missing; sequencing was by immunoSEQ multiplex PCR. There are more than 150,000 clones in the sample; around 90% occur only once, and around 4.4% lies in the top ten. A word on this clone: Its cognate antigen is unknown.

The source material was peripheral blood, sampled on day 0 of AZD1222 vaccination. The source of this sequence is an adult in good health.

This chain's CDR3 is CASQDPNTEAFF. The CDR3, as DNA: TGTGCCAGCCAGGACCCTAACACTGAAGCTTTCTTT. The rearrangement joins TRBV2 to TRBJ1-1, with unresolved D. The CDR3 is 12 residues long. Germline CDR1 and CDR2: SNHLY and FYNNEI. V was cut by 8 bases and J by 2 bases, with 9 bases left in between.